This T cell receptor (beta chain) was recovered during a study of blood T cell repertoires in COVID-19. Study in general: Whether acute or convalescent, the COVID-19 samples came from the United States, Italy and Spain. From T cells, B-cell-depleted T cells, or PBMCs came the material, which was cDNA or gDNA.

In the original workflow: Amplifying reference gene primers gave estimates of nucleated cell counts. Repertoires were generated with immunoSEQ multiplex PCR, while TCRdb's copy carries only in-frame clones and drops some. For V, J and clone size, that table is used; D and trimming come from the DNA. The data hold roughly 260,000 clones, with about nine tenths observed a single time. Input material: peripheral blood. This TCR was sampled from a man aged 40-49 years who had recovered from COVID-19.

This CDR3 is CASSPQTRTGGGYTF. The DNA for the CDR3 is TGTGCCAGCAGCCCCCAAACTAGGACAGGGGGCGGCTACACCTTC. The genes are TRBV7-8 and TRBJ1-2; 11 nucleotides agree with TRBD1. Losses at the gene ends were 5 bases for V and 8 bases for J; bases not matched to a gene: 10. The CDR3 runs 15 residues. Germline CDR1 SGHVS, CDR2 FQNEAQ.